One sample yielded the 13 T cell receptor beta chains listed below, sequenced in a study of cytomegalovirus exposure and HLA in healthy donors (dated by TCRdb to about 2017). Receptor amplification or capture employed the immunoSEQ multiplex PCR assay. For the multiplex PCR, a mixture combining 60 forward primers for TCR Vbeta segments and 13 reverse primers for TCR Jbeta segments was used. TCRdb stores this immuneACCESS table with in-frame sequences only. Part of the clones is absent; in the studies checked, under half of the shortfall reflects unresolved V genes, and no reason is known for the rest. This sample lists about 130,000 clones; 80% to 90% were detected once. In total, the top ten clones hold about 3.5% of the sample. The specimen was PBMCs. The receptor set was obtained from a woman aged 40 to 50 in good health and CMV-seropositive.

V and J are TRBV7-6 and TRBJ2-7, with D possibly matching TRBD1 (8 bases). Deletions cut 6 bases from V and 4 bases from J, with 16 bases between. The CDR3 has 14 amino acids. The germline gives CDR1 SGHVS, CDR2 FNYEAQ. CDR3 sequence (DNA): TGTGCCAGCAGTCCAGGACAGGGAGGGTACGAGCAGTACTTC. Protein product: CASSPGQGGYEQYF. The full variable domain, completed using reference TRBV7-6 and TRBJ2-7, is GAGVSQSPRYKVTKRGQDVALRCDPISGHVSLYWYRQALGQGPEFLTYFNYEAQQDKSGLPNDRFSAERPEGSISTLTIQRTEQRDSAMYRCASSPGQGGYEQYFGPGTRLTVT.

The chain carries TRBV9 and TRBJ1-2; D not certain. Germline CDR1 reads SGDLS; CDR2 reads YYNGEE. V lost 0 bases and J lost 1, with 10 bases in between. This CDR3 region has 15 residues. The CDR3 protein is CASSVDGRVNYGYTF. CDR3 DNA: TGTGCCAGCAGCGTAGATGGCCGTGTTAACTATGGCTACACCTTC.

The chain employs TRBV5-4 and TRBJ1-1; no clear D. The CDR3 loop spans 12 amino acids. The ends were cut back, 0 bases at V and 2 bases at J, with 2 bases in the middle. The germline V gene has CDR1 SGHNT and CDR2 YYREEE (reference sequence). In DNA form, the CDR3 reads TGTGCCAGCAGCTTGGCTAACACTGAAGCTTTCTTT. Amino acid sequence: CASSLANTEAFF. Complete variable domain (other parts from reference TRBV5-4 and TRBJ1-1): ETGVTQSPTHLIKTRGQQVTLRCSSQSGHNTVSWYQQALGQGPQFIFQYYREEENGRGNFPPRFSGLQFPNYSSELNVNALELDDSALYLCASSLANTEAFFGQGTRLTVV.

This clone was counted only a few times. This sequence joins TRBV28 and TRBJ2-7; TRBD1 is a possible D gene (6 bases). The CDR3 is made up of 14 amino acids. Germline CDR1 and CDR2: MDHEN and SYDVKM. The V end was cut by 3 bases, the J end by 2 bases, with 11 bases between. In DNA, the CDR3 is TGTGCCAGCAGTTTCCTCAGGGGTACCTACGAGCAGTACTTC. Its protein is CASSFLRGTYEQYF.

The chain joins TRBV7-6 to TRBJ2-1, with 10 bases aligning to TRBD2. CDR3 length: 19 amino acids. V lost 0 bases, J lost 7 bases, and 15 bases stayed unmatched. The germline gives CDR1 SGHVS, CDR2 FNYEAQ. The chain's CDR3 is CASSLAGASGRPKSNEQFF. CDR3 nucleotide sequence: TGTGCCAGCAGCTTAGCGGGGGCTAGCGGGAGACCAAAGTCAAATGAGCAGTTCTTC. The whole variable domain, filled in from reference TRBV7-6 and TRBJ2-1, reads GAGVSQSPRYKVTKRGQDVALRCDPISGHVSLYWYRQALGQGPEFLTYFNYEAQQDKSGLPNDRFSAERPEGSISTLTIQRTEQRDSAMYRCASSLAGASGRPKSNEQFFGPGTRLTVL.

The chain combines TRBV5-1 with TRBJ2-1, with 13 bases lining up with TRBD2. The germline gives CDR1 SGHRS, CDR2 YFSETQ. J gave up 4 bases and V 0 bases, and 10 bases lay outside the gene matches. This CDR3 is built from 19 residues. CDR3 amino acids: CASSLEGTSGIRLYNEQFF. In DNA, the CDR3 is TGCGCCAGCAGCTTGGAAGGGACTAGCGGGATTCGGTTATACAATGAGCAGTTCTTC.

CDR3 bases: TGTGCCAGCAGGACGATACTAGCGAATGAGCAGTTCTTC. Protein: CASRTILANEQFF. The chain links TRBV6-1 to TRBJ2-1, with 7 bases lining up with TRBD2. CDR1 and CDR2 from the germline V gene are MNHNS and SASEGT. V lost 6 bases and J lost 7; bases outside the gene matches: 6. The length of the CDR3 is 13 residues.

The CDR3 loop reads CASSLALGGVSSYGYNEQFF. The CDR3 DNA sequence: TGCGCCAGCAGCTTGGCCCTAGGGGGCGTCTCTAGTTACGGATACAATGAGCAGTTCTTC. The chain couples TRBV5-1 to TRBJ2-1; 7 bases line up with TRBD1. This CDR3 spans 20 amino acids. Germline V gives CDR1 SGHRS, CDR2 YFSETQ. With V trimmed by 0 bases and J by 4 bases, 19 bases remained unmatched.

This clone was counted only a few times. V is TRBV7-2 and J is TRBJ1-6, with a possible D match to TRBD1 (6 bases). V was clipped by 4 bases and J by 10 bases, with 17 bases between them. Germline CDR1 and CDR2: SGHTA and FQGNSA. This CDR3 region has 15 residues. The CDR3 bases are TGTGCCAGCAGCTACATATCGGCAGGGGAGTCACCCCTCCACTTT. Protein sequence: CASSYISAGESPLHF.

The chain carries TRBV29-1 and TRBJ2-3, with D perhaps TRBD1 (6 bases). Per germline, CDR1 SQVTM and CDR2 ANQGSEA. Trimming took 4 bases from V and 3 from J, leaving 17 bases between them. This CDR3 region has 15 residues. CDR3 DNA sequence: TGCAGCGTTGTGTACAGGGTGGGTGGGACAGATACGCAGTATTTT. Translating it yields CSVVYRVGGTDTQYF.

The rearrangement uses TRBV7-9 and TRBJ2-5; D is unclear. The length of the CDR3 is 14 residues. Trimming took 1 base from V and 5 from J, leaving 11 bases between them. Germline assignment: CDR1 SEHNR and CDR2 FQNEAQ (reference sequence). CDR3 DNA sequence: TGTGCCAGCAGCTTAGAGTTCAGATCGGAGACCCAGTACTTC. It yields the protein CASSLEFRSETQYF.

V usage is TRBV9 and J usage is TRBJ2-7; TRBD2 aligns across 7 bases. The CDR3 spans 15 residues. The V gene end was trimmed by 1 base and the J gene end by 3 bases; junction bases not matched to a gene: 7. Germline assignment: CDR1 SGDLS and CDR2 YYNGEE. CDR3 sequence (DNA): TGTGCCAGCAGCGTATCCGCGGGAGACGGCTACGAGCAGTACTTC. The encoded protein is CASSVSAGDGYEQYF.

V is TRBV7-9 and J is TRBJ1-2, with 8 nucleotides matching TRBD1. Trimming removed 1 base from V and 7 bases from J; junction bases left unmatched: 2. CDR1 and CDR2 from the germline V gene are SEHNR and FQNEAQ (reference sequence). The CDR3 is 13 amino acids. CDR3 residues: CASSLGTGFGYTF. CDR3 sequence (DNA): TGTGCCAGCAGCTTAGGGACAGGGTTTGGCTACACCTTC.